One and the same sample provided the 18 T cell receptor beta chains below, sequenced in a study of blood T cell repertoires in COVID-19. Assay used: immunoSEQ multiplex PCR; TCRdb lists only in-frame clones, some missing. The sample has around 70,000 clones; 65% to 85% are singletons. The sequencing input was peripheral blood. All receptors derive from a woman aged 80 or older with active or convalescent COVID-19.

This chain joins TRBV3-1 (or the pseudogene TRBV3-2) and TRBJ1-6; D not resolved. This CDR3 contains 15 residues. Per the germline V gene, CDR1 is LGHDT and CDR2 is YNNKEL (reference sequence). The ends were cut back, 0 bases at V and 3 bases at J, with 6 bases in the middle. This CDR3 is CASSQDPGYNSPLHF. The CDR3 nucleotides are TGTGCCAGCAGCCAAGACCCGGGCTATAATTCACCCCTCCACTTT.

This clone occurred once. The rearrangement uses TRBV7-3 and TRBJ1-1; 7 nucleotides agree with TRBD1. The germline V gene encodes CDR1 SGHTA and CDR2 FQGTGA. The CDR3 consists of 16 residues. J was trimmed by 1 base and V by 4 bases; bases with no gene match: 9. CDR3 protein: CASSWGTVSKNTEAFF. CDR3 sequence (DNA): TGTGCCAGCAGCTGGGGGACAGTATCTAAGAACACTGAAGCTTTCTTT. The entire variable domain, with the rest obtained from reference TRBV7-3 and TRBJ1-1, is as follows: GAGVSQTPSNKVTEKGKYVELRCDPISGHTALYWYRQSLGQGPEFLIYFQGTGAADDSGLPNDRFFAVRPEGSVSTLKIQRTERGDSAVYLCASSWGTVSKNTEAFFGQGTRLTVV.

This clone was observed a single time. The chain recombines TRBV7-2 with TRBJ1-6, with 8 positions matching TRBD1. Germline values: CDR1 SGHTA, CDR2 FQGNSA. J lost 5 bases, V lost 8 bases, and 11 bases had no gene match. This CDR3 has 16 amino acids. CDR3 DNA sequence: TGTGCCAGCCACTTCGGACAGGGAGGCAATAATTCACCCCTCCACTTT. It translates to CASHFGQGGNNSPLHF.

The chain has TRBV7-9 and TRBJ1-2; maybe TRBD1 (6 bases). CDR1 SEHNR and CDR2 FQNEAQ come from the germline V gene (reference sequence). This CDR3 has 14 amino acids. Trimming left V 1 base short and J 5 bases short, with 11 bases between. The CDR3 loop is CASSLVTGSYGYTF. The CDR3 DNA reads TGTGCCAGCAGCTTAGTGACAGGTTCTTATGGCTACACCTTC.

V gene TRBV19 combines with J gene TRBJ2-1; 7 positions agree with TRBD1. This CDR3 has 13 amino acids. V shed 4 bases and J 9 bases; nucleotides not matched to a gene: 6. Per germline, CDR1 LNHDA and CDR2 SQIVND (reference sequence). DNA of the CDR3: TGTGCCAGTAGTACGAGACAGGGTGGTGAGCAGTTCTTC. This translates into CASSTRQGGEQFF. The entire variable domain, with the rest obtained from reference TRBV19 and TRBJ2-1, is as follows: DGGITQSPKYLFRKEGQNVTLSCEQNLNHDAMYWYRQDPGQGLRLIYYSQIVNDFQKGDIAEGYSVSREKKESFPLTVTSAQKNPTAFYLCASSTRQGGEQFFGPGTRLTVL.

This rearrangement joins TRBV5-1 to TRBJ1-2, with 7 bases matching TRBD1. Per the germline V gene, CDR1 is SGHRS and CDR2 is YFSETQ. V shed 3 bases, J shed 3 bases, and the junction held 14 bases outside the gene matches. The CDR3 runs 17 residues. The CDR3, as DNA: TGCGCCAGCAGCTCTAGGAATCTGGACAGGTTGGACTATGGCTACACCTTC. As protein: CASSSRNLDRLDYGYTF.

This clone appeared a few times. The chain combines TRBV6-6 with TRBJ2-7; D possibly corresponds to TRBD2 (5 bases). This CDR3 is 16 amino acids long. Trimming shortened V by 0 bases and J by 2 bases, and 14 bases separated the two germline ends. Germline V gene data show CDR1 as MNHNY and CDR2 as SVGAGI (reference sequence). The CDR3 coding sequence is TGTGCCAGCAGTTACTCCCTAAGGGAGCCGACCTACGAGCAGTACTTC. The encoded protein is CASSYSLREPTYEQYF.

V and J are TRBV7-9 and TRBJ2-3; TRBD2 matches 7 bases. The CDR3 has 15 amino acids. The V gene's germline CDR1 is SEHNR and CDR2 FQNEAQ (reference sequence). The ends lost 5 bases at V and 0 bases at J; junction bases unmatched: 5. Here the CDR3 DNA reads TGTGCCAGCAGCAAAAGCGGGGTCAGCACAGATACGCAGTATTTT. The encoded protein is CASSKSGVSTDTQYF.

The chain links TRBV30 to TRBJ2-1; 8 nucleotides align to TRBD1. CDR1 is GTSNPN, CDR2 SVGIG, per germline (reference sequence). V trimming: 5 bases; J trimming: 6 bases; junction bases outside the gene matches: 6. The CDR3 totals 13 residues. CDR3 sequence (DNA): TGTGCCTGGGCAGGGGGCAACCCCAATGAGCAGTTCTTC. Residues: CAWAGGNPNEQFF.

The genes are TRBV7-9 and TRBJ2-3, with 7 bases identical to TRBD1. Looked up from germline, CDR1 is SEHNR and CDR2 is FQNEAQ (reference sequence). This CDR3 region has 16 residues. The V segment lost 4 bases and the J segment 3 bases; nucleotides outside the gene matches: 10. The CDR3 is CASSSLQGIGTDTQYF. CDR3 nucleotides: TGTGCCAGCAGCTCATTACAGGGGATTGGGACAGATACGCAGTATTTT.

The V gene is TRBV27, the J gene TRBJ1-1; D might be TRBD1 (6 bases). From germline, CDR1 is MNHEY and CDR2 SMNVEV (reference sequence). The germline V and J ends were trimmed by 8 bases and 2 bases, with 12 bases remaining between them. The CDR3 is made up of 13 amino acids. As DNA, the CDR3 is TGTGCCAGCCGCGGGGGGCTTAACACTGAAGCTTTCTTT. It translates to CASRGGLNTEAFF.

This rearrangement joins TRBV4-2 to TRBJ1-1, with 8 bases that match TRBD1. CDR1 and CDR2 from the germline V gene are LGHNA and YNFKEQ. The CDR3 consists of 12 residues. Trimming took 3 bases from V and 12 from J; bases not matched to a gene: 6. CDR3 amino acids: CASSHDGTGTFF. In nucleotides, the CDR3 is TGTGCCAGCAGCCACGACGGGACAGGAACTTTCTTT.

The V and J genes are TRBV28 and TRBJ1-1; 7 bases match TRBD1. This CDR3 is built from 17 residues. Per the germline V gene, CDR1 is MDHEN and CDR2 is SYDVKM. Losses at the gene ends were 6 bases for V and 4 bases for J; bases not matched to a gene: 17. CDR3 region: CASSLLGQDKGSTEAFF. CDR3 DNA: TGTGCCAGCAGCCTACTCGGACAGGATAAGGGTAGCACTGAAGCTTTCTTT.

This clone was observed a few times. The chain is built from TRBV27 and TRBJ2-2; 7 bases match TRBD1. The germline V gene has CDR1 MNHEY and CDR2 SMNVEV (reference sequence). The CDR3 is 17 residues long. Unmatched junction bases numbered 7, after V lost 1 base and J lost 2 bases. The CDR3 is CASSLFYRGDNTGELFF. The CDR3 bases are TGTGCCAGCAGTTTATTCTACAGGGGCGACAACACCGGGGAGCTGTTTTTT.

The chain combines TRBV18 with TRBJ2-2; 9 bases map to TRBD2. The CDR3 loop spans 16 amino acids. With V trimmed by 1 base and J by 1 base, 1 base remained unmatched. CDR1 is KGHSH, CDR2 LQKENI, per germline. The CDR3 bases are TGTGCCAGCTCACCACGACTAGCGGAGAACACCGGGGAGCTGTTTTTT. It yields the protein CASSPRLAENTGELFF.

CDR3: CASSLGLARRETQYF. DNA of the CDR3: TGTGCCAGCAGTTTGGGTCTAGCGAGGAGGGAGACCCAGTACTTC. The rearrangement joins TRBV27 to TRBJ2-5, with a weak D call TRBD2 (6 bases). From germline, CDR1 is MNHEY and CDR2 SMNVEV (reference sequence). The V end lost 3 bases, the J end lost 5 bases, and 16 bases lay between the germline ends. The CDR3 contains 15 residues.

To note about this clone: The junction departs from the called germline gene at one end, perhaps through a read error. The chain combines TRBV18 with TRBJ2-7; 7 nucleotides line up with TRBD1. The CDR3 runs to 14 residues. Germline lookup yields CDR1 KGHSH and CDR2 LQKENI. In DNA, the CDR3 is TGTGCCAGCTCAACCTCCGGGACAGCTTTATTACTCGGCTTC. The encoded protein is CASSTSGTALLLGF.

This chain uses TRBV7-2 with TRBJ1-4, with TRBD1 matching over 10 bases. Looked up from germline, CDR1 is SGHTA and CDR2 is FQGNSA. The CDR3 contains 17 residues. V lost 3 bases, J lost 5 bases, and 9 bases stayed unmatched. The CDR3 is CASSFMGQGIPNEKLFF. Written as DNA, the CDR3 is TGTGCCAGCAGCTTTATGGGACAGGGGATTCCGAATGAAAAACTGTTTTTT.